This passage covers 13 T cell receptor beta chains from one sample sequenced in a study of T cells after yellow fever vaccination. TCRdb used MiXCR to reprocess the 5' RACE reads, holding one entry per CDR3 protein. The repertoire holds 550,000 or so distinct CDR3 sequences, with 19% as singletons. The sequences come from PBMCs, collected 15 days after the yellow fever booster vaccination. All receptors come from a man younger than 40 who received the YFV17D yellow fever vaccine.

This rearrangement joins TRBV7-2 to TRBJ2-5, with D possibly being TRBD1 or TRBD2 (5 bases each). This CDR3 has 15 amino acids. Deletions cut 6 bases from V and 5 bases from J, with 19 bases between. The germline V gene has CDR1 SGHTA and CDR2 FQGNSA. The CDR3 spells CASRKLGTHRETQYF. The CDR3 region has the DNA TGTGCCAGCAGGAAACTCGGGACCCACAGGGAGACCCAGTACTTC.

Written as DNA, the CDR3 is TGCAGTGCTAGAGATCAGGGCAGGGTTTGGTCGTACTTC. The encoded protein is CSARDQGRVWSYF. This chain uses TRBV20-1 with TRBJ2-5; perhaps TRBD1 as D (5 bases). The CDR3 is 13 residues long. Trimming shortened V by 0 bases and J by 13 bases, and 18 bases separated the two germline ends. The germline V gene has CDR1 DFQATT and CDR2 SNEGSKA (reference sequence).

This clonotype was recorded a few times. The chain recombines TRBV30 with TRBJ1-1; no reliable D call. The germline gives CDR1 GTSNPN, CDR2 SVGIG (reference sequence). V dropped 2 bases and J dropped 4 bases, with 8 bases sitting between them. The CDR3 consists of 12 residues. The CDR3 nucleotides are TGTGCCTGGAGTAGAGGTAGCACTGAAGCTTTCTTT. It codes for CAWSRGSTEAFF.

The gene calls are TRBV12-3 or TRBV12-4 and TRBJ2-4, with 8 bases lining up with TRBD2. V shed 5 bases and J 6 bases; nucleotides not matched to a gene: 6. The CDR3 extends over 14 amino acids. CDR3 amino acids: CASSPGLVGNIQYF. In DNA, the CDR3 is TGTGCCAGCAGTCCGGGACTAGTGGGAAACATTCAGTACTTC.

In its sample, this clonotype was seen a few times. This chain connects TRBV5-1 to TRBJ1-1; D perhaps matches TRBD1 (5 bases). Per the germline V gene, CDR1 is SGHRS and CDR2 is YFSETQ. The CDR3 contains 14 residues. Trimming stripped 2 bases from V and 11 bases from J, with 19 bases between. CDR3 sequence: CASSFREEGDVAFF. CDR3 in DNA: TGCGCCAGCAGCTTCCGGGAGGAAGGGGATGTCGCTTTCTTT. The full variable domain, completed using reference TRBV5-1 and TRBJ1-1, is KAGVTQTPRYLIKTRGQQVTLSCSPISGHRSVSWYQQTPGQGLQFLFEYFSETQRNKGNFPGRFSGRQFSNSRSEMNVSTLELGDSALYLCASSFREEGDVAFFGQGTRLTVV.

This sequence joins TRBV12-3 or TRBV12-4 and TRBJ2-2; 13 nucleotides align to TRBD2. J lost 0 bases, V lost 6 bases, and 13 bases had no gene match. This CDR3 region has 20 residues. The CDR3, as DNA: TGTGCCAGCAGGGGACAACCGGGACTAGCGGGGCTCGCGAACACCGGGGAGCTGTTTTTT. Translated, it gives CASRGQPGLAGLANTGELFF.

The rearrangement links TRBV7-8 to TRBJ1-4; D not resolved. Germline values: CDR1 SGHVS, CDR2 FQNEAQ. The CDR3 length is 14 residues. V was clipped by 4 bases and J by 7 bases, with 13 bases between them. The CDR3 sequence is CASSSSGYGEKLFF. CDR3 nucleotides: TGTGCCAGCAGCTCCTCCGGATACGGTGAAAAACTGTTTTTT.

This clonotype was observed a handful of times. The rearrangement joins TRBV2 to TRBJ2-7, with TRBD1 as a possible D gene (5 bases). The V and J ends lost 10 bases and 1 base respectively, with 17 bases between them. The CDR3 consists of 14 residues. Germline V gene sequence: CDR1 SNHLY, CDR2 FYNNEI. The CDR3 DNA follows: TGTGCCACCCAGGGCGTAAGTTCGTCCTACGAGCAGTACTTC. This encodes CATQGVSSSYEQYF. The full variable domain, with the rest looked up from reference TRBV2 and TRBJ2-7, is EPEVTQTPSHQVTQMGQEVILRCVPISNHLYFYWYRQILGQKVEFLVSFYNNEISEKSEIFDDQFSVERPDGSNFTLKIRSTKLEDSAMYFCATQGVSSSYEQYFGPGTRLTVT.

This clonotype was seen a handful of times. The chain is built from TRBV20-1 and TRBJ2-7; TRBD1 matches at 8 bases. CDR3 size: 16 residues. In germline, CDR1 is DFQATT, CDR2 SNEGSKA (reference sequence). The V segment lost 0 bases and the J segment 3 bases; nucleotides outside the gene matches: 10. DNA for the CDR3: TGCAGTGCTAGAGATTCAGGGGGCCATGATCTCTACGAGCAGTACTTC. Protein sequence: CSARDSGGHDLYEQYF.

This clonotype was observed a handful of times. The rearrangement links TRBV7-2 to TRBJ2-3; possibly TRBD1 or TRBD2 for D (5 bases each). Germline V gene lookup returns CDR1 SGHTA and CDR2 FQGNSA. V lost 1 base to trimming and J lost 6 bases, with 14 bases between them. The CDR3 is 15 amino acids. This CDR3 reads CASSLGTFGADTQYF. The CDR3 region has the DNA TGTGCCAGCAGCTTAGGAACTTTCGGGGCGGATACGCAGTATTTT.

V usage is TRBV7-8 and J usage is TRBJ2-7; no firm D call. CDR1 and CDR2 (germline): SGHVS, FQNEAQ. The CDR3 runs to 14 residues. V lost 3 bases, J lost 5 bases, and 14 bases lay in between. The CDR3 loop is CASSFRRVVHEQYF. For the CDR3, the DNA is TGTGCCAGCAGCTTCCGAAGGGTTGTCCACGAGCAGTACTTC.

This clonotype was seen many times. The CDR3 spells CASSLPGPYNEQFF. The CDR3 DNA reads as TGTGCCAGCAGTTTACCGGGACCATACAATGAGCAGTTCTTC. This chain joins TRBV27 and TRBJ2-1; D possibly matches TRBD1 or TRBD2 (5 bases each). The CDR3 loop spans 14 amino acids. The V end was cut by 2 bases, the J end by 4 bases, with 9 bases between. Germline values: CDR1 MNHEY, CDR2 SMNVEV (reference sequence).

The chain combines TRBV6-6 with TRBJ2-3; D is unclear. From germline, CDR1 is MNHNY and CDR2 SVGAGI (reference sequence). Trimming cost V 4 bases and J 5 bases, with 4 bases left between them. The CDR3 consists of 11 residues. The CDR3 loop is CASSWLDTQYF. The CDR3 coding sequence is TGTGCCAGCAGTTGGCTAGATACGCAGTATTTT.